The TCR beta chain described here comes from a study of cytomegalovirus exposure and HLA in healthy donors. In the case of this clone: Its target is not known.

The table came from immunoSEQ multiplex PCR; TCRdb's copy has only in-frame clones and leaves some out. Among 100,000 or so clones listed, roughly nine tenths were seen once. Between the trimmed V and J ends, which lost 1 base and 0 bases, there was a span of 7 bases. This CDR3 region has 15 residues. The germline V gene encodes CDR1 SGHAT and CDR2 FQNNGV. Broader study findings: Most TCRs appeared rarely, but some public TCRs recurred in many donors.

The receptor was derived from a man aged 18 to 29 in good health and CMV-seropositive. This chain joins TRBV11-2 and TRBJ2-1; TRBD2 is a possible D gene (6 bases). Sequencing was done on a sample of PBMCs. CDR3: CASSLVGSSYNEQFF. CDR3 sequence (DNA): TGTGCCAGCAGCTTAGTCGGGAGCTCCTACAATGAGCAGTTCTTC.